The 10 T cell receptor beta chains presented below share a single source sample, sequenced in a study of blood T cell repertoires in COVID-19. The data were produced by immunoSEQ multiplex PCR, yet TCRdb's version contains in-frame clones alone and is incomplete. The sample consists of over 50,000 clones, about nine tenths of them appearing once. Sequenced material: peripheral blood. Source of these receptors: a human donor with active COVID-19. The donor label of this sample is uncertain.

Only one count was recorded for this clone. The V call is TRBV24-1, the J call TRBJ2-1, with D maybe TRBD1 (6 bases). The V gene lost 3 bases and the J gene lost 2 bases, with 10 bases spanning the gap. This CDR3 comprises 15 residues. Germline V gene sequence: CDR1 KGHDR, CDR2 SFDVKD. The CDR3 DNA follows: TGTGCCACCAGTGATAGAGGGGGAACCTACAATGAGCAGTTCTTC. The encoded protein is CATSDRGGTYNEQFF.

The chain is built from TRBV5-1 and TRBJ2-7; D unclear. Trimming pared 4 bases from V and 1 base from J, leaving 12 bases between. Germline V gene data show CDR1 as SGHRS and CDR2 as YFSETQ. CDR3 length equals 14 residues. The CDR3, as DNA: TGCGCCAGCAGCCCTGATGGGCAGTCCTACGAGCAGTACGTC. As protein: CASSPDGQSYEQYV.

This clone was seen only a few times. The V call is TRBV9, the J call TRBJ2-5; D is unclear. V lost 1 base and J 9 bases, leaving 13 bases between the germline ends. The CDR3 extends over 13 amino acids. Germline CDR1 and CDR2: SGDLS and YYNGEE. CDR3 in DNA: TGTGCCAGCAGCGTAACCCCAAATCTATCCCAGTACTTC. Amino acid sequence: CASSVTPNLSQYF.

The chain's CDR3 is CASSLRQGAYTGELFF. CDR3 DNA sequence: TGCGCCAGCAGCTTGCGGCAGGGGGCGTACACCGGGGAGCTGTTTTTT. The chain couples TRBV5-1 to TRBJ2-2; 8 bases line up with TRBD1. The CDR3 consists of 16 residues. Germline values: CDR1 SGHRS, CDR2 YFSETQ. The ends lost 1 base at V and 3 bases at J; junction bases unmatched: 5. Full variable domain (remainder filled in from reference TRBV5-1 and TRBJ2-2): KAGVTQTPRYLIKTRGQQVTLSCSPISGHRSVSWYQQTPGQGLQFLFEYFSETQRNKGNFPGRFSGRQFSNSRSEMNVSTLELGDSALYLCASSLRQGAYTGELFFGEGSRLTVL.

The chain employs TRBV3-1 (or the pseudogene TRBV3-2) and TRBJ1-6; TRBD1 matches 8 bases. This CDR3 has 16 amino acids. V was pared by 4 bases and J by 8 bases, with 10 bases of the junction left unmatched. CDR1 and CDR2 (germline): LGHDT, YNNKEL (reference sequence). The CDR3 DNA reads as TGTGCCAGCAGCCCTCATGGACAGGGAATGGATTCACCCCTCCACTTT. Protein sequence: CASSPHGQGMDSPLHF.

The chain joins TRBV12-3 or TRBV12-4 to TRBJ2-5; possible D gene TRBD2, 6 bases. CDR3 length equals 11 residues. Trimming left V 6 bases short and J 5 bases short, with 7 bases between. The CDR3, as DNA: TGTGCCAGCAGGGGGAGGGAGACCCAGTACTTC. Encoded protein: CASRGRETQYF.

This sequence joins TRBV2 and TRBJ1-3, with 9 bases identical to TRBD1. This CDR3 contains 15 residues. In germline, CDR1 is SNHLY, CDR2 FYNNEI. Trimming at V came to 6 bases and at J to 4 bases, leaving 7 bases not matched to a gene. CDR3 loop: CASRAGTGSGNTIYF. In nucleotides, the CDR3 is TGTGCCAGCAGGGCCGGGACAGGGTCGGGAAACACCATATATTTT. Full variable domain (remainder filled in from reference TRBV2 and TRBJ1-3): EPEVTQTPSHQVTQMGQEVILRCVPISNHLYFYWYRQILGQKVEFLVSFYNNEISEKSEIFDDQFSVERPDGSNFTLKIRSTKLEDSAMYFCASRAGTGSGNTIYFGEGSWLTVV.

The chain recombines TRBV4-3 with TRBJ1-2; tentatively, D is TRBD1 (6 bases). CDR3 length equals 15 residues. V was shortened by 0 bases and J by 11 bases, with 19 bases between the two germline ends. Germline V gives CDR1 LGHNA, CDR2 YSLEER. The CDR3: CASSQDYRVESGYTF. The CDR3 bases are TGCGCCAGCAGCCAAGATTACAGGGTCGAAAGTGGTTACACCTTC.

V gene TRBV7-2 combines with J gene TRBJ2-7; 10 bases match TRBD2. The CDR3 has 14 amino acids. In germline, CDR1 is SGHTA, CDR2 FQGNSA. After removal of 2 bases from V and 11 bases from J, the junction contained 9 bases not matched to a gene. This CDR3 is CASSLIAGGGLEYV. The DNA for the CDR3 is TGTGCCAGCAGCTTAATAGCGGGGGGCGGCCTCGAGTACGTC.

This clone was seen just once. This chain joins TRBV18 and TRBJ1-2, with a tentative D call TRBD1 (5 bases). This CDR3 region has 14 residues. Germline V gene sequence: CDR1 KGHSH, CDR2 LQKENI. The V gene lost 0 bases and the J gene lost 2 bases, with 7 bases spanning the gap. The CDR3 here is CASSPPGGNYGYTF. The DNA for the CDR3 is TGTGCCAGCTCACCACCTGGGGGGAACTATGGCTACACCTTC.